This entry lists 28 T cell receptor beta chains sequenced from one sample in a study of CD4 T cells in relation to SARS-CoV-2 and coronaviruses. CD4+ T cells from unexposed donors were obtained before the COVID-19 pandemic (2011-2018). The cells were cultured for about ten days before CD4+ T cells were isolated. Assay: immunoSEQ multiplex PCR; the TCRdb copy retains only in-frame clones and omits some. The repertoire has more than 20,000 clones, under 80% of them found once; the top ten carry around a sixth. Their antigens remain unidentified. The specimen was CD4+ T cells from PBMCs, cultured in vitro. These receptors all stem from a human donor in good health.

V gene TRBV30 combines with J gene TRBJ1-6; D remains unclear. The CDR3 sequence is 15 residues long. Germline CDR1 and CDR2: GTSNPN and SVGIG (reference sequence). V gave up 0 bases and J gave up 8 bases, with 14 bases separating them. Here the CDR3 DNA reads TGTGCCTGGAGTGTAAATGGTCGTGGATATTCACCCCTCCACTTT. This sequence encodes CAWSVNGRGYSPLHF.

This chain uses TRBV9 with TRBJ2-2; 9 nucleotides line up with TRBD1. The CDR3 has 18 amino acids. CDR1 is SGDLS and CDR2 is YYNGEE in the germline V gene. Trimming cost V 4 bases and J 4 bases; bases outside gene matches: 14. CDR3 sequence (DNA): TGTGCCAGCAGCCCATCTAAACGGGACAGGGCGGGCACCGGGGAGCTGTTTTTT. It specifies CASSPSKRDRAGTGELFF.

J is TRBJ1-1 and V is TRBV19; possibly TRBD1 for D (6 bases). The length of the CDR3 is 14 residues. CDR1 is LNHDA, CDR2 SQIVND, per germline (reference sequence). With 6 bases removed from V and 0 bases from J, the gap between germline ends came to 11 bases. CDR3 region: CASRRRGVNTEAFF. The CDR3 DNA sequence: TGTGCCAGTAGACGTAGGGGGGTGAACACTGAAGCTTTCTTT.

This clone came up a few times. The chain is built from TRBV24-1 and TRBJ2-7, with D hard to call. Trimming stripped 0 bases from V and 11 bases from J, with 10 bases between. The V gene's germline CDR1 is KGHDR and CDR2 SFDVKD. The CDR3 consists of 12 residues. For the CDR3, the DNA is TGTGCCACCAGTGATTTGCGCGGTATGGAGTACTTC. This codes for CATSDLRGMEYF.

The chain has TRBV14 and TRBJ1-2; 10 nucleotides align to TRBD1. The CDR3 has 16 residues. Germline CDR1 and CDR2: SGHDN and FVKESK. The V gene end was trimmed by 0 bases and the J gene end by 4 bases; junction bases not matched to a gene: 5. The CDR3 DNA follows: TGTGCCAGCAGCCAAGATCTGGGACAGGGGTCCTATGGCTACACCTTC. Translation: CASSQDLGQGSYGYTF.

The sample holds a few counts of this clone. J is TRBJ2-7 and V is TRBV29-1; tentatively, D is TRBD1 (6 bases). Germline V gene data show CDR1 as SQVTM and CDR2 as ANQGSEA. V was trimmed by 4 bases and J by 5 bases, leaving 12 bases between them. This CDR3 has 12 amino acids. CDR3 sequence reads: CSVATGAHEQYF. CDR3 coding DNA: TGCAGCGTTGCGACAGGAGCCCACGAGCAGTACTTC.

V gene TRBV7-8 combines with J gene TRBJ2-4; D uncertain. Looked up from germline, CDR1 is SGHVS and CDR2 is FQNEAQ. The V and J ends lost 7 bases and 1 base respectively, with 20 bases between them. CDR3 length: 17 residues. CDR3 loop: CASTQHVGLGAKNIQYF. CDR3 bases: TGTGCCAGCACCCAGCACGTAGGTTTGGGGGCCAAAAACATTCAGTACTTC.

V usage is TRBV2 and J usage is TRBJ2-1; 7 bases agree with TRBD1. This CDR3 has 13 residues. The V and J ends lost 5 bases and 6 bases, in that order; junction bases with no gene match: 4. Germline lookup yields CDR1 SNHLY and CDR2 FYNNEI. The CDR3 here is CASSLSGGNEQFF. CDR3 nucleotides: TGTGCCAGCAGTCTGTCAGGGGGCAATGAGCAGTTCTTC.

The V and J genes are TRBV3-1 (or the pseudogene TRBV3-2) and TRBJ2-2; 12 bases align to TRBD2. Unmatched junction bases numbered 1, after V lost 4 bases and J lost 7 bases. There are 14 residues in the CDR3. CDR1 LGHDT and CDR2 YNNKEL come from the germline V gene (reference sequence). CDR3 loop: CASSRGLAGGELFF. CDR3 in DNA: TGTGCCAGCAGCCGGGGACTAGCGGGCGGGGAGCTGTTTTTT.

This rearrangement joins TRBV7-9 to TRBJ1-2; TRBD1 aligns across 8 bases. From germline, CDR1 is SEHNR and CDR2 FQNEAQ (reference sequence). This CDR3 spans 15 amino acids. Unmatched junction bases numbered 8, after V lost 4 bases and J lost 4 bases. The CDR3 loop is CASSSGTGLTYGYTF. The CDR3 DNA sequence: TGTGCCAGCAGCTCGGGGACAGGCCTGACCTATGGCTACACCTTC.

The chain's CDR3 is CASSRAGQGSRYF. The CDR3 region has the DNA TGTGCCAGCTCACGCGCTGGCCAGGGATCCCGGTACTTC. The rearrangement links TRBV18 to TRBJ2-7; D may be TRBD1 (5 bases). V gave up 4 bases and J gave up 12 bases, with 19 bases separating them. CDR3 length: 13 residues. Germline V CDR1 and CDR2: KGHSH, LQKENI.

On this clone itself: At one of its ends the junction is not consistent with the germline gene, which may arise from a read error. The chain employs TRBV6-4 and TRBJ1-1; D may be TRBD1 (5 bases). CDR1 is MRHNA, CDR2 SNTAGT, per germline. CDR3 length: 15 residues. CDR3 DNA sequence: TGTGCCAGAAGTGACATAGGGGTCGTGAACACTGAAGCTTTCTTT. It is translated as CARSDIGVVNTEAFF.

The rearrangement uses TRBV11-3 and TRBJ2-7; 14 bases map to TRBD2. The CDR3 runs 16 residues. With V trimmed by 5 bases and J by 3 bases, 6 bases remained unmatched. Germline V gene data show CDR1 as SGHNT and CDR2 as YENEEA. The CDR3 reads CASSRGTSGSSYEQYF. In DNA form, the CDR3 reads TGTGCCAGCAGCCGCGGGACTAGCGGGAGTAGCTACGAGCAGTACTTC.

V gene TRBV2 combines with J gene TRBJ1-4, with D possibly TRBD1 on 5 matching bases. The CDR3 is 15 residues long. From germline, CDR1 is SNHLY and CDR2 FYNNEI. Trimming removed 3 bases from V and 13 bases from J, with 21 bases in between. The CDR3 region has the DNA TGTGCCAGCAGTGACCAACCGCCGCCTCAGGGACGACTGTTTTTT. Its protein product is CASSDQPPPQGRLFF.

The V call is TRBV7-9, the J call TRBJ2-7; no definite D call. Germline CDR1 and CDR2: SEHNR and FQNEAQ (reference sequence). The CDR3 loop spans 11 amino acids. V was trimmed by 1 base and J by 7 bases, leaving 5 bases between them. In nucleotides, the CDR3 is TGTGCCAGCAGCTTAGAGAGGGAGCAGTACTTC. Translating it yields CASSLEREQYF.

This sequence joins TRBV12-2 and TRBJ2-7. TRBV12-2 is deemed a pseudogene. This CDR3 has 12 residues. The CDR3 protein is CASRLGSSEQYF. For the CDR3, the DNA is TGTGCAAGTCGCTTAGGGTCCTCGGAGCAGTACTTC.

CDR3 bases: TGTGCCAGTAGTGTCACAGGTGCATCAGGGGAAAAACTGTTTTTT. It translates to CASSVTGASGEKLFF. The rearrangement joins TRBV19 to TRBJ1-4; D might be TRBD1 (5 bases). The CDR3 covers 15 residues. V was pared by 5 bases and J by 8 bases, with 18 bases between. Looked up from germline, CDR1 is LNHDA and CDR2 is SQIVND (reference sequence).

V and J are TRBV11-2 and TRBJ1-1; a possible D gene is TRBD1 (5 bases). Germline values: CDR1 SGHAT, CDR2 FQNNGV. The V end lost 0 bases, the J end lost 4 bases, and 9 bases lay between the germline ends. This CDR3 region has 14 residues. CDR3: CASSLDGGITEAFF. The CDR3 nucleotides read TGTGCCAGCAGCTTAGACGGGGGAATCACTGAAGCTTTCTTT.

V usage is TRBV10-3 and J usage is TRBJ2-5; D may be TRBD2 (6 bases). The CDR3 sequence is 14 residues long. Per germline, CDR1 ENHRY and CDR2 SYGVKD. V shed 4 bases and J shed 2 bases, with 11 bases lying between them. The CDR3 DNA follows: TGTGCCATCAGTGCCGGGGCGGGACAAGAGACCCAGTACTTC. Translating it yields CAISAGAGQETQYF.

V and J are TRBV19 and TRBJ2-7; a weak D match, TRBD2 (6 bases). With 5 bases removed from V and 2 bases from J, the gap between germline ends came to 13 bases. The CDR3 is 14 residues long. Per the germline V gene, CDR1 is LNHDA and CDR2 is SQIVND (reference sequence). This CDR3 reads CASSDARGAYEQYF. CDR3 in DNA: TGTGCCAGTAGTGATGCTCGCGGGGCCTACGAGCAGTACTTC.

The J gene is TRBJ2-6, the V gene TRBV4-1; 10 positions agree with TRBD1. V lost 2 bases and J lost 4; bases outside the gene matches: 8. This CDR3 is built from 18 residues. Germline CDR1 reads MGHRA; CDR2 reads YSYEKL. Here the CDR3 DNA reads TGCGCCAGCAGCCAATCGACAGGGGGCGCGGGAGGGGCCAACGTCCTGACTTTC. It specifies CASSQSTGGAGGANVLTF.

J is TRBJ2-6 and V is TRBV3-1 (or the pseudogene TRBV3-2); 7 bases agree with TRBD1. Trimming cost V 8 bases and J 4 bases; bases outside gene matches: 5. Germline CDR1 is LGHDT and CDR2 is YNNKEL (reference sequence). CDR3 length equals 14 residues. The CDR3 DNA reads TGTGCCAGCGAGGGGGCTCCAGGGGCCAACGTCCTGACTTTC. It codes for CASEGAPGANVLTF.

The chain has TRBV19 and TRBJ1-6, with a possible D match to TRBD1 (6 bases). The CDR3 consists of 14 residues. V dropped 9 bases and J dropped 0 bases, with 9 bases sitting between them. CDR1 is LNHDA, CDR2 SQIVND, per germline (reference sequence). CDR3 nucleotide sequence: TGTGCCAGCATGGACAGCTCCTATAATTCACCCCTCCACTTT. Translating it yields CASMDSSYNSPLHF.

This chain uses TRBV19 with TRBJ1-2; a possible D gene is TRBD1 (6 bases). V lost 11 bases to trimming and J lost 3 bases, with 16 bases between them. The germline V gene encodes CDR1 LNHDA and CDR2 SQIVND (reference sequence). The CDR3 consists of 13 residues. CDR3 in amino acids: CASSYRVHYGYTF. The CDR3 DNA reads as TGTGCCTCCTCTTACAGGGTTCACTATGGCTACACCTTC.

The V call is TRBV27, the J call TRBJ1-2; 10 bases agree with TRBD1. The CDR3 is made up of 17 amino acids. Germline loops: CDR1 MNHEY, CDR2 SMNVEV (reference sequence). Trimming removed 5 bases from V and 2 bases from J; junction bases left unmatched: 11. This CDR3 is CASSIKGDRGLNYGYTF. CDR3 sequence (DNA): TGTGCCAGCAGTATAAAAGGGGACAGGGGATTAAACTATGGCTACACCTTC.

The rearrangement links TRBV14 to TRBJ1-3; the match to TRBD1 covers 7 bases. V gave up 3 bases and J gave up 1 base; unmatched junction bases: 12. The CDR3 sequence is 18 residues long. CDR1 is SGHDN and CDR2 is FVKESK in the germline V gene. The CDR3 spells CASSHRTGLLSSGNTIYF. CDR3 in DNA: TGTGCCAGCAGCCACCGGACAGGTTTATTGAGTTCTGGAAACACCATATATTTT.

DNA for the CDR3: TGTGCCAGCAGCCAAGGATTAGACCCTCCCGGTGGCTACACCTTC. It specifies CASSQGLDPPGGYTF. The chain joins TRBV3-1 (or the pseudogene TRBV3-2) to TRBJ1-2; D is undetermined. Germline V CDR1 and CDR2: LGHDT, YNNKEL (reference sequence). V lost 1 base and J lost 7, with 16 bases in between. The CDR3 runs to 15 residues.

The genes are TRBV6-1 and TRBJ1-3; no definite D call. CDR3 length equals 18 residues. Germline V CDR1 and CDR2: MNHNS, SASEGT. Trimming took off 0 bases at V and 4 bases at J, with 19 bases between the two ends. The CDR3 spells CASSEAGVRKGYGNTIYF. DNA of the CDR3: TGTGCCAGCAGTGAAGCCGGGGTCAGAAAAGGGTACGGAAACACCATATATTTT.